The 9 T cell receptor beta chains below come from one sample, sequenced in a study of T cells in localized non-small cell lung cancer. The data were produced by immunoSEQ multiplex PCR, yet TCRdb's version contains in-frame clones alone and is incomplete. The sample lists approximately 24,000 clones; over 75% were seen once. Source: peripheral blood, taken before any cancer treatment. These receptors were obtained from a man aged 35 to 69 with stage III squamous cell lung carcinoma.

This rearrangement joins TRBV6-6 to TRBJ2-7; D gene uncertain. The CDR3 spans 12 residues. Looked up from germline, CDR1 is MNHNY and CDR2 is SVGAGI (reference sequence). The V and J ends lost 7 bases and 2 bases respectively, with 9 bases between them. CDR3 DNA: TGTGCCAGCACGGGTTATACCTACGAGCAGTACTTC. Its translation: CASTGYTYEQYF.

This clone was found once. This chain links TRBV15 with TRBJ2-3, with 8 nucleotides matching TRBD2. This CDR3 spans 16 amino acids. CDR1 LNHNV and CDR2 YYDKDF come from the germline V gene (reference sequence). J lost 2 bases, V lost 0 bases, and 4 bases had no gene match. The CDR3 here is CATSRDGRGVTDTQYF. The CDR3 DNA reads TGTGCCACCAGCAGAGATGGGCGGGGGGTCACAGATACGCAGTATTTT.

This rearrangement joins TRBV28 to TRBJ2-7; the match to TRBD1 covers 8 bases. The CDR3 contains 15 residues. Germline assignment: CDR1 MDHEN and CDR2 SYDVKM. With V trimmed by 3 bases and J by 2 bases, 6 bases remained unmatched. CDR3 loop: CASSFNDRGPYEQYF. For the CDR3, the DNA is TGTGCCAGCAGTTTTAACGACAGGGGACCCTACGAGCAGTACTTC.

This sequence joins TRBV28 and TRBJ1-3; a weak D match, TRBD1 (6 bases). CDR1 is MDHEN, CDR2 SYDVKM, per germline. The germline V and J ends were trimmed by 6 bases and 1 base, with 10 bases remaining between them. CDR3 length: 14 residues. This CDR3 reads CASREGGSGNTIYF. The CDR3 DNA reads as TGTGCCAGCAGGGAGGGGGGGTCTGGAAACACCATATATTTT.

This rearrangement joins TRBV11-2 to TRBJ1-1; D not resolved. From germline, CDR1 is SGHAT and CDR2 FQNNGV. V dropped 6 bases and J dropped 3 bases, with 8 bases sitting between them. The CDR3 extends over 12 amino acids. The CDR3: CASRTVDTEAFF. As DNA, the CDR3 is TGTGCCAGCAGGACCGTCGACACTGAAGCTTTCTTT.

The chain is built from TRBV5-4 and TRBJ2-5, with D unclear. This CDR3 has 13 amino acids. In germline, CDR1 is SGHNT, CDR2 YYREEE (reference sequence). V shed 2 bases and J shed 4 bases, with 9 bases lying between them. The CDR3 DNA follows: TGTGCCAGCAGCTTTCCTAGAGGAGAGACCCAGTACTTC. Translating it yields CASSFPRGETQYF.

This rearrangement joins TRBV11-2 to TRBJ1-1; D not resolved. The CDR3 has 14 amino acids. Trimming stripped 2 bases from V and 1 base from J, with 8 bases between. The germline V gene has CDR1 SGHAT and CDR2 FQNNGV. The CDR3 loop reads CASSLTSGNTEAFF. The CDR3 region has the DNA TGTGCCAGCAGCTTAACTTCAGGGAACACTGAAGCTTTCTTT.

The chain employs TRBV4-2 and TRBJ2-5; D might be TRBD2 (6 bases). The CDR3 extends over 14 amino acids. V was pared by 0 bases and J by 6 bases, with 11 bases between. Germline V gene data show CDR1 as LGHNA and CDR2 as YNFKEQ. The CDR3 DNA is TGTGCCAGCAGCCAAGAAGTGCGGGAACAGACCCAGTACTTC. This translates into CASSQEVREQTQYF.

The rearrangement uses TRBV7-3 and TRBJ2-1; TRBD2 aligns across 7 bases. The germline CDR1 and CDR2 sequences are SGHTA and FQGTGA. This CDR3 is built from 16 residues. Losses at the gene ends were 2 bases for V and 4 bases for J; bases not matched to a gene: 8. The CDR3 loop is CASSLSSGARYNEQFF. CDR3 nucleotide sequence: TGTGCCAGCAGCTTATCCAGCGGGGCTCGGTACAATGAGCAGTTCTTC.